The sequence of this TCR beta chain was determined in a study of blood T cell repertoires in COVID-19. Across the whole study: Nucleic acid was either cDNA or gDNA, and it came from T cells, B-cell-depleted T cells, or PBMCs.

Participant-given clinical history determined each cohort assignment. Methods used by the authors: Counts of nucleated cells, estimated from reference gene primer amplification, were obtained. The data were produced by immunoSEQ multiplex PCR, yet TCRdb's version contains in-frame clones alone and is incomplete. The D gene and trimming were derived from the DNA, and the V and J assignments and clone size from that table. The data contain 350,000 or so clones, around nine tenths of them seen just once; the ten biggest clones take up about 0.94%. CDR3 size: 15 residues. CDR1 and CDR2 (germline): SGHRS, YFSETQ. V lost 1 base to trimming and J lost 9 bases, with 17 bases between them.

This sequence was found in a woman between 25 and 40 years old who had been exposed to COVID-19. Material for sequencing was PBMCs or T cells enriched from blood (not recorded which). The chain uses TRBV5-1 and TRBJ2-1, with D maybe TRBD2 (6 bases). The CDR3 coding sequence is TGCGCCAGCAGCTTGCGGTACAAGGAGGGAAGTGAGCAGTTCTTC. Its translation is CASSLRYKEGSEQFF.